In this sample, the clone carrying this T cell receptor beta chain turned up many times. What it binds is not known. Between the trimmed V and J ends, which lost 7 bases and 9 bases, there was a span of 16 bases. The CDR3 sequence is 13 residues long. In TCRdb, the 5' RACE reads were re-called with MiXCR into one record per CDR3 protein. There are 200,000 to 250,000 distinct CDR3 sequences in the sample; about 7.5% occur only once, and approximately 5.4% lies in the top ten. The entry originates in a study of identical twins. Study findings and constraints: Some out-of-frame alpha sequences were shared by twins, and these showed excess low generation probability.

Healthy Caucasians were all of the donors. These sequences were also reported in another study, on yellow fever vaccine responses in identical twins. That investigation notes: Twins reportedly had a vaccine T cell response that seemed partly convergent, partly personalized.

The chain links TRBV12-3 or TRBV12-4 to TRBJ2-1, with D possibly being TRBD1 (6 bases). Sequencing was carried out using CD8+ T cells sorted from blood. This clonotype was obtained from a young woman in good health. CDR3 sequence reads: CASKSQGLVEQFF. DNA of the CDR3: TGTGCCAGCAAGTCCCAGGGGCTAGTTGAGCAGTTCTTC.